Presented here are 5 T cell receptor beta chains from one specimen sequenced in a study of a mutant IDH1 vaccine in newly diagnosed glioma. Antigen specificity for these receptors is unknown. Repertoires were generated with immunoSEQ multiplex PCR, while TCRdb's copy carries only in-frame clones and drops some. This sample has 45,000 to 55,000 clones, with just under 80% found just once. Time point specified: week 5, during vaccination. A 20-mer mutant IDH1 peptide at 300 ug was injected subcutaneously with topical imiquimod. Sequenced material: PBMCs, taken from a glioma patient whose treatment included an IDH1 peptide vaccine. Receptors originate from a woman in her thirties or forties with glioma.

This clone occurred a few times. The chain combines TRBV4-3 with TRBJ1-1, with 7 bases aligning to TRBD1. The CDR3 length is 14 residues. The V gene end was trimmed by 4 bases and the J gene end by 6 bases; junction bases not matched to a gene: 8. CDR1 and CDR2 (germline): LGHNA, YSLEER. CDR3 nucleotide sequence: TGCGCCAGCAGCCGAGCCGGGACAGCTGCTGAAGCTTTCTTT. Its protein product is CASSRAGTAAEAFF.

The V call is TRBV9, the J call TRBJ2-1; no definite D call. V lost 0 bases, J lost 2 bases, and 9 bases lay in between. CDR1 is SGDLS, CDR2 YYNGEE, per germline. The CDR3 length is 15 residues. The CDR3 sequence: CASSVDGPAYNEQFF. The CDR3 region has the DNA TGTGCCAGCAGCGTAGATGGGCCGGCCTACAATGAGCAGTTCTTC.

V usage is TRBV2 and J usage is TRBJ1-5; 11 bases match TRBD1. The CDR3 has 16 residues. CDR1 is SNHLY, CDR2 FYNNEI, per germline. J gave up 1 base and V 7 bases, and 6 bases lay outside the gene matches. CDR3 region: CASTDRGRRSNQPQHF. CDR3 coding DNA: TGTGCCAGCACGGACAGGGGGCGAAGGAGCAATCAGCCCCAGCATTTT.

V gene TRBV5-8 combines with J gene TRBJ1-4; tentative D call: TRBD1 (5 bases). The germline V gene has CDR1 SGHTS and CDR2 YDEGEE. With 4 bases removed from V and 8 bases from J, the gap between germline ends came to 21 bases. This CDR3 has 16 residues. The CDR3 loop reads CASSPGIEGASEKLFF. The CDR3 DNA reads TGTGCCAGCAGCCCTGGTATAGAAGGGGCTTCAGAAAAACTGTTTTTT. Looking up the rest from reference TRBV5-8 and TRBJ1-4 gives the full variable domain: EAGVTQSPTHLIKTRGQQATLRCSPISGHTSVYWYQQALGLGLQFLLWYDEGEERNRGNFPPRFSGRQFPNYSSELNVNALELEDSALYLCASSPGIEGASEKLFFGSGTQLSVL.

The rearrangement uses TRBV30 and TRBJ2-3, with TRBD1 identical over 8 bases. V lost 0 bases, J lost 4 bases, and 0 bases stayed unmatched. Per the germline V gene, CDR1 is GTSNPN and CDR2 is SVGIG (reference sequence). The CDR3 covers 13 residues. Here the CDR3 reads CAWSVQGADTQYF. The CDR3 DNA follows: TGTGCCTGGAGTGTACAGGGGGCAGATACGCAGTATTTT.